This T cell receptor beta chain was captured by sequencing in a study of identical twins (TCRdb year 2016). Broadly, across the study: To test whether fetal clonotypes persist, this study deep-sequenced TCR alpha and beta repertoires from monozygotic twins, from unrelated adults of various ages, and from cord blood. Replicate twin experiments were performed at different times using different library preparation protocols to rule out contamination.

Libraries were constructed by 5' RACE. Sequencing was performed on an Illumina HiSeq 2000. A universal primer binding site was added through template switching, and the final cDNA carried a unique molecular identifier so that TCR cDNA molecules could be counted accurately. First-strand cDNA for TCR alpha and beta chains was synthesized from specific primers in the conserved constant-segment region. Each cDNA library was double barcoded, with a SMART-Mk sample barcode plus Illumina barcodes, to control for contamination. TruSeq adapter sequences along with Illumina sample barcodes were introduced in two successive PCR steps. TCR alpha and beta cDNA libraries were sequenced on the Illumina HiSeq platform with custom primers. The study's processing was this. Unique molecular identifiers were extracted from raw reads with MiGEC, and CDR3 positions were determined with MiXCR. For each individual, recombination models were inferred using an EM algorithm with the repgenHMM and IGoR tools. The tcR package in R was used for shared clonotype analysis, with sharing normalized by the product of cloneset sizes. Out-of-frame nonproductive sequences were analyzed to study raw recombination free of thymic and clonal selection effects. The raw public reads went through TCRdb reprocessing: fastp at Q25, MiXCR clone calling, in-frame beta chains kept. Identical CDR3 proteins give one entry, which carries the most common genes and DNA. What appears here as the V and J calls and clone size reflects TCRdb's work, not the paper's. The sample table records around 250,000 distinct CDR3 sequences; around 8.3% of these occur just once. Of the sample, about 3% is held by the ten largest clones.

Every donor was a healthy Caucasian. Three pairs of female monozygotic twins, all aged roughly 18 to 29 years, made up the twin cohort. Positive isolation kits from Invitrogen were used to isolate the CD4+ and CD8+ T cell populations. The V end loses 4 bases and the J end loses 4 bases, and a stretch of 11 bases separates them. From the cysteine through the phenylalanine, the CDR3 covers 14 amino acids. Left in the record is the CDR3 DNA by itself, 42 bases read in frame from the first base. The germline V gene (reference sequence) yields LGHDT for CDR1 and YNNKEL for CDR2. What the authors observed across the whole study: Excess twin sharing in beta out-of-frame sequences was weaker because fewer shared sequences lowered the signal-to-noise ratio. In monozygotic twins, out-of-frame TCR alpha sharing was systematically underestimated by recombination models, although the models agreed with sharing between unrelated individuals. Out-of-frame TCR alpha sequences shared between twins showed an excess of low generation-probability sequences compared with coincidental sharing between unrelated individuals. Zero-insertion analyses could be partly confounded by invariant T cells such as MAIT and iNKT, though diverse VJ usage argued against such confounding for most clonotypes. Fewer insertions were carried by abundant cord blood beta clonotypes, a similar but weaker trend appeared in young adult naive repertoires, and no such trend appeared in memory repertoires. Because the same donors could not be followed over many years, the conclusions relied on cross-sectional statistical analysis.

In its sample, this clonotype was seen a few times. Its recognized antigen is unknown. Base qualities are not at hand, and no much larger clone is one base apart. This sample was also put to use in a study of yellow fever vaccine responses in identical twins. According to the second study: According to the authors, the vaccine-induced T cell response in identical twins seemed to be partly convergent and partly specific to each individual. Focusing on identical twins, the study followed the T cell clones that responded to the vaccine, and did so with precision.

Material: CD8+ T cells sorted from blood. This receptor was obtained from a woman aged 18 to 35 in good health. The V and J segments used are TRBV3-1 and TRBJ2-4, with the D gene tentatively TRBD1 or TRBD2, based on 5 matching bases in each. The nucleotide sequence reads as follows: TGTGCCAGCAGCCCCTGGGACCATAAAAACATTCAGTACTTC. The resulting protein is CASSPWDHKNIQYF.